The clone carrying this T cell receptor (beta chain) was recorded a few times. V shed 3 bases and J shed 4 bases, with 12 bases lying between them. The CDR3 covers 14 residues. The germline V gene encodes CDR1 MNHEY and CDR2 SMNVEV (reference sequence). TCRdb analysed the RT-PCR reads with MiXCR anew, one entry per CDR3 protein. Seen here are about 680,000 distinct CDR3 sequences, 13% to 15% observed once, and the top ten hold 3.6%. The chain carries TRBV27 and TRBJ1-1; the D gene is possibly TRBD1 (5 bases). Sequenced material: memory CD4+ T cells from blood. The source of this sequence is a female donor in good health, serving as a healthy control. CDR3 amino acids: CASSFKGRGTEAFF. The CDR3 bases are TGTGCCAGCAGTTTTAAGGGGCGAGGCACTGAAGCTTTCTTT.